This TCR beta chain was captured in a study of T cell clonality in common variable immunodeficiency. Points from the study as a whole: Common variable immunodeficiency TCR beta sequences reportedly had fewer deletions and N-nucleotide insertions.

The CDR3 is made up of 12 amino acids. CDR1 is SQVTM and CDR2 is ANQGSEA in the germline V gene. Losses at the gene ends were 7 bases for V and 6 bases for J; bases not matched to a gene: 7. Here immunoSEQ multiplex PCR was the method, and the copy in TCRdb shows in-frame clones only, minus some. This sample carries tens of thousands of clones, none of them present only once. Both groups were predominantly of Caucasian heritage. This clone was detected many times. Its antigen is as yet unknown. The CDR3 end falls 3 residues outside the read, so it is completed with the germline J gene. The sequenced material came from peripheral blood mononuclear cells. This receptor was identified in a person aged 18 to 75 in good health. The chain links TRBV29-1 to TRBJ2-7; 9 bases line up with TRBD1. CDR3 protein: CSGSGTGLEQYF. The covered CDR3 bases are TGCAGCGGCTCCGGGACAGGGCTCGAG.